This passage covers 30 T cell receptor beta chains from one sample sequenced in a study of response to subunit inactivated influenza vaccine. Using its own MiXCR run on the RT-PCR reads, TCRdb lists one record per CDR3 protein. The sample lists a few hundred thousand distinct CDR3 sequences; 22% were seen once. The source material was PBMCs from blood, sampled roughly 20 months after vaccination. The receptors derive from a man aged 50 to 75 who received an inactivated influenza vaccine.

This chain connects TRBV28 to TRBJ2-7, with 8 bases identical to TRBD1. From germline, CDR1 is MDHEN and CDR2 SYDVKM. The junction had 13 bases not matched to a gene; V was cut back by 6 bases and J by 3 bases. The CDR3 length is 16 residues. The CDR3 here is CASSRENQGAHYEQYF. In DNA, the CDR3 is TGTGCCAGCAGCCGAGAAAACCAGGGGGCCCACTACGAGCAGTACTTC. Full variable domain (rest looked up from reference TRBV28 and TRBJ2-7): DVKVTQSSRYLVKRTGEKVFLECVQDMDHENMFWYRQDPGLGLRLIYFSYDVKMKEKGDIPEGYSVSREKKERFSLILESASTNQTSMYLCASSRENQGAHYEQYFGPGTRLTVT.

The chain combines TRBV6-2 or TRBV6-3 with TRBJ1-1; a weak D match, TRBD1 (5 bases). This CDR3 has 16 residues. The V end lost 4 bases, the J end lost 0 bases, and 15 bases lay between the germline ends. The germline gives CDR1 MNHEY, CDR2 SVGEGT. CDR3 protein: CASSSPAGLLNTEAFF. In nucleotides, the CDR3 is TGTGCCAGCAGTTCCCCCGCAGGGTTACTGAACACTGAAGCTTTCTTT.

This clonotype was detected only a few times. The chain links TRBV24-1 to TRBJ2-1, with a tentative D call TRBD2 (5 bases). Trimming took 6 bases from V and 2 from J, leaving 7 bases between them. CDR1 and CDR2 from the germline V gene are KGHDR and SFDVKD. The CDR3 has 13 residues. CDR3 nucleotide sequence: TGTGCCACCAGTATCGGGACCTACAATGAGCAGTTCTTC. This sequence encodes CATSIGTYNEQFF.

The rearrangement links TRBV24-1 to TRBJ2-1; 8 bases map to TRBD1. This CDR3 comprises 17 residues. CDR1 is KGHDR and CDR2 is SFDVKD in the germline V gene. The V segment lost 4 bases and the J segment 2 bases; nucleotides outside the gene matches: 9. The CDR3 protein is CATSDKQGAWPYNEQFF. The CDR3 DNA sequence: TGTGCCACCAGTGACAAGCAGGGGGCTTGGCCCTACAATGAGCAGTTCTTC.

The chain combines TRBV7-2 with TRBJ1-4; TRBD1 agrees at 8 bases. Germline values: CDR1 SGHTA, CDR2 FQGNSA. The CDR3 extends over 16 amino acids. Trimming cost V 5 bases and J 8 bases; bases outside gene matches: 13. The CDR3 coding sequence is TGTGCCAGCAGCATGACAGGGGTGGCATCGACGGAAAAACTGTTTTTT. Residues: CASSMTGVASTEKLFF.

This clonotype was seen just once. V usage is TRBV7-8 and J usage is TRBJ2-3, with 7 bases that match TRBD1. Germline-derived CDR1 and CDR2 are SGHVS and FQNEAQ. V was pared by 3 bases and J by 3 bases, with 9 bases of the junction left unmatched. CDR3 length: 16 residues. The CDR3 reads CASSFLNRGRTDTQYF. The CDR3 nucleotides are TGTGCCAGCAGCTTCCTAAACAGGGGTCGAACAGATACGCAGTATTTT.

The table lists this clonotype with many counts. The J gene is TRBJ1-5, the V gene TRBV6-1; no clear D gene. The V gene lost 6 bases and the J gene lost 0 bases, with 6 bases spanning the gap. The CDR3 extends over 13 amino acids. Germline V gene sequence: CDR1 MNHNS, CDR2 SASEGT. CDR3 loop: CASRSNSNQPQHF. CDR3 DNA: TGTGCCAGCAGATCAAATAGCAATCAGCCCCAGCATTTT.

CDR3 in amino acids: CASSVASGRANEQFF. CDR3 DNA: TGTGCCAGCAGCGTAGCTAGCGGGAGGGCCAATGAGCAGTTCTTC. This chain joins TRBV9 and TRBJ2-1; 12 nucleotides agree with TRBD2. There are 15 residues in the CDR3. Germline V gene data show CDR1 as SGDLS and CDR2 as YYNGEE. Trimming took 0 bases from V and 6 from J; bases not matched to a gene: 1.

This clonotype came up many times. The chain couples TRBV7-6 to TRBJ1-1, with 7 bases aligning to TRBD1. Germline CDR1 and CDR2: SGHVS and FNYEAQ. The CDR3 is made up of 14 amino acids. Unmatched junction bases numbered 4, after V lost 1 base and J lost 5 bases. Written as DNA, the CDR3 is TGTGCCAGCAGCTTAGGACAGGGTATGACTGAAGCTTTCTTT. This sequence encodes CASSLGQGMTEAFF. The whole variable domain, filled in from reference TRBV7-6 and TRBJ1-1, reads GAGVSQSPRYKVTKRGQDVALRCDPISGHVSLYWYRQALGQGPEFLTYFNYEAQQDKSGLPNDRFSAERPEGSISTLTIQRTEQRDSAMYRCASSLGQGMTEAFFGQGTRLTVV.

The rearrangement joins TRBV19 to TRBJ1-1; D remains ambiguous. The CDR3 has 13 residues. CDR1 and CDR2 from the germline V gene are LNHDA and SQIVND (reference sequence). V shed 9 bases and J shed 4 bases, with 15 bases lying between them. The CDR3 protein is CASRPGRRTEAFF. In nucleotides, the CDR3 is TGTGCCAGCAGACCAGGAAGGCGCACTGAAGCTTTCTTT.

The chain links TRBV28 to TRBJ1-3; the D is unclear. V was trimmed by 2 bases and J by 0 bases, leaving 14 bases between them. The CDR3 sequence is 17 residues long. The germline CDR1 and CDR2 sequences are MDHEN and SYDVKM. The CDR3 loop is CASSLGEVQSSGNTIYF. The CDR3 nucleotides are TGTGCCAGCAGTTTAGGGGAGGTCCAAAGCTCTGGAAACACCATATATTTT.

This clonotype turned up a few times. This rearrangement joins TRBV5-1 to TRBJ2-2; D perhaps matches TRBD1 (5 bases). The CDR3 spans 16 residues. The V gene lost 4 bases and the J gene lost 0 bases, with 13 bases spanning the gap. Germline loops: CDR1 SGHRS, CDR2 YFSETQ. The CDR3 spells CASSPRQSSNTGELFF. CDR3 DNA sequence: TGCGCCAGCAGCCCCCGACAGAGTTCGAACACCGGGGAGCTGTTTTTT.

The chain is built from TRBV20-1 and TRBJ1-3; D unresolved. Per the germline V gene, CDR1 is DFQATT and CDR2 is SNEGSKA (reference sequence). This CDR3 spans 13 amino acids. The V end lost 0 bases, the J end lost 4 bases, and 7 bases lay between the germline ends. CDR3 in amino acids: CSARDFPGNTIYF. The CDR3 coding sequence is TGCAGTGCTAGAGATTTTCCGGGAAACACCATATATTTT.

This clonotype was seen many times. The chain recombines TRBV4-1 with TRBJ1-4; tentative D call: TRBD1 (5 bases). The germline V gene has CDR1 MGHRA and CDR2 YSYEKL. The CDR3 spans 15 residues. Trimming removed 2 bases from V and 4 bases from J, with 11 bases in between. CDR3 DNA sequence: TGCGCCAGCAGCCAATCCGGGACCGGTAATGAAAAACTGTTTTTT. It yields the protein CASSQSGTGNEKLFF.

This clonotype has more than one count but fewer than ten. The chain has TRBV28 and TRBJ1-2, with D unresolved. Germline V gives CDR1 MDHEN, CDR2 SYDVKM. The V and J ends lost 3 bases and 5 bases respectively, with 4 bases between them. CDR3 size: 11 residues. CDR3 DNA: TGTGCCAGCAGTTTCCCGTATGGCTACACCTTC. Residues: CASSFPYGYTF.

This clonotype has a count of ten or more. J is TRBJ1-1 and V is TRBV12-3 or TRBV12-4, with D uncertain. This CDR3 comprises 13 residues. Trimming cost V 2 bases and J 3 bases, with 7 bases left between them. CDR3 DNA sequence: TGTGCCAGCAGTTTAAAGAGGGACACTGAAGCTTTCTTT. Amino acid sequence: CASSLKRDTEAFF.

This clonotype has just a few counts. J is TRBJ1-5 and V is TRBV5-8; tentatively, D is TRBD1 (5 bases). Germline CDR1 SGHTS, CDR2 YDEGEE. This CDR3 has 12 residues. Trimming removed 4 bases at V and 7 bases at J, with 9 bases between. CDR3 loop: CASSNGGQPQHF. The CDR3 DNA follows: TGTGCCAGCAGCAACGGGGGGCAGCCCCAGCATTTT.

This clonotype was recorded a few times. V gene TRBV29-1 combines with J gene TRBJ2-4; no clear D. CDR1 and CDR2 from the germline V gene are SQVTM and ANQGSEA. The CDR3 runs to 16 residues. Trimming stripped 3 bases from V and 0 bases from J, with 15 bases between. The CDR3 region has the DNA TGCAGCGTTGAGGATACGGTTGGAATAGCCAAAAACATTCAGTACTTC. Its protein is CSVEDTVGIAKNIQYF.

The chain is built from TRBV7-9 and TRBJ2-5; D is uncertain. The V end lost 6 bases, the J end lost 1 base, and 9 bases lay between the germline ends. This CDR3 is built from 13 residues. The germline gives CDR1 SEHNR, CDR2 FQNEAQ (reference sequence). Here the CDR3 reads CASRPSIQETQYF. CDR3 nucleotides: TGTGCCAGCAGGCCCTCGATCCAAGAGACCCAGTACTTC.

There are many counts of this clonotype. The CDR3 here is CASSFVETQYF. Here the CDR3 DNA reads TGTGCCAGCAGTTTTGTGGAGACCCAGTACTTC. V is TRBV5-6 and J is TRBJ2-5; D call uncertain. V lost 5 bases and J lost 5, with 7 bases in between. The CDR3 extends over 11 amino acids. Germline V gene lookup returns CDR1 SGHDT and CDR2 YYEEEE.

Only a few counts were recorded for this clonotype. J is TRBJ1-2 and V is TRBV5-6; a possible D gene is TRBD1 (6 bases). CDR3 length equals 18 residues. Germline V gene sequence: CDR1 SGHDT, CDR2 YYEEEE. V was pared by 3 bases and J by 4 bases, with 25 bases between. The CDR3 region is CASSSGQRERFRSYGYTF. In nucleotides, the CDR3 is TGTGCCAGCAGCTCAGGACAGAGAGAAAGATTTAGGAGCTATGGCTACACCTTC.

V is TRBV6-1 and J is TRBJ1-3, with no clear D. The germline V gene encodes CDR1 MNHNS and CDR2 SASEGT. V was cut by 6 bases and J by 1 base, with 10 bases left in between. This CDR3 spans 14 amino acids. The CDR3 here is CASRAQESGNTIYF. The CDR3 DNA reads TGTGCCAGCAGGGCCCAGGAGTCTGGAAACACCATATATTTT.

The chain links TRBV5-5 to TRBJ1-3; TRBD1 matches at 8 bases. CDR1 and CDR2 (germline): SGHKS, YYEKEE (reference sequence). The CDR3 extends over 16 amino acids. Trimming removed 1 base from V and 3 bases from J; junction bases left unmatched: 6. The CDR3 reads CASSLLDRVHGNTIYF. The CDR3 bases are TGTGCCAGCAGCTTGTTGGACAGGGTCCATGGAAACACCATATATTTT.

This sequence joins TRBV6-6 and TRBJ2-7, with 7 bases that match TRBD1. Germline values: CDR1 MNHNY, CDR2 SVGAGI (reference sequence). The CDR3 extends over 12 amino acids. The V segment lost 4 bases and the J segment 6 bases; nucleotides outside the gene matches: 3. CDR3 sequence: CASSSTGLEQYF. CDR3 in DNA: TGTGCCAGCAGTTCGACAGGGCTCGAGCAGTACTTC.

The V call is TRBV29-1, the J call TRBJ1-3; D remains unclear. Germline CDR1 reads SQVTM; CDR2 reads ANQGSEA. This CDR3 region has 12 residues. Trimming removed 8 bases at V and 4 bases at J, with 12 bases between. DNA for the CDR3: TGCAGCCCTCGGACCCGGGGAAACACCATATATTTT. As protein: CSPRTRGNTIYF.

CDR3 bases: TGTGCCAGCAGTCGACTAGCGGGGTTAGCCAAAAACATTCAGTACTTC. This translates into CASSRLAGLAKNIQYF. The chain links TRBV6-2 or TRBV6-3 to TRBJ2-4; 11 positions agree with TRBD2. The CDR3 totals 16 residues. Unmatched junction bases numbered 3, after V lost 5 bases and J lost 0 bases. Germline V gives CDR1 MNHEY, CDR2 SVGEGT.

The chain joins TRBV7-2 to TRBJ1-4; 7 bases fit TRBD1. J was trimmed by 3 bases and V by 6 bases; bases with no gene match: 4. Germline loops: CDR1 SGHTA, CDR2 FQGNSA. This CDR3 has 14 residues. CDR3 sequence: CASRAGTANEKLFF. As DNA, the CDR3 is TGTGCCAGCAGAGCCGGGACAGCTAATGAAAAACTGTTTTTT.

V gene TRBV6-6 combines with J gene TRBJ1-2; D unresolved. V gave up 8 bases and J gave up 0 bases, with 10 bases separating them. CDR3 length: 13 amino acids. Germline values: CDR1 MNHNY, CDR2 SVGAGI (reference sequence). The chain's CDR3 is CASAVPANYGYTF. For the CDR3, the DNA is TGTGCCAGCGCGGTCCCAGCTAACTATGGCTACACCTTC.

Only a few counts were recorded for this clonotype. This chain connects TRBV20-1 to TRBJ1-1; no clear D. V was shortened by 6 bases and J by 3 bases, with 14 bases between the two germline ends. Germline CDR1 reads DFQATT; CDR2 reads SNEGSKA (reference sequence). This CDR3 comprises 13 residues. The CDR3 bases are TGCAGTGCCACCCGCGAGGGCCACACTGAAGCTTTCTTT. It specifies CSATREGHTEAFF.

The chain combines TRBV29-1 with TRBJ2-5; tentatively, D is TRBD1 (5 bases). CDR1 is SQVTM, CDR2 ANQGSEA, per germline. CDR3 size: 14 residues. V was pared by 7 bases and J by 4 bases, with 19 bases between. In nucleotides, the CDR3 is TGCAGCGCAAGCAGACAGAACGAAGGAGAGACCCAGTACTTC. Encoded protein: CSASRQNEGETQYF.